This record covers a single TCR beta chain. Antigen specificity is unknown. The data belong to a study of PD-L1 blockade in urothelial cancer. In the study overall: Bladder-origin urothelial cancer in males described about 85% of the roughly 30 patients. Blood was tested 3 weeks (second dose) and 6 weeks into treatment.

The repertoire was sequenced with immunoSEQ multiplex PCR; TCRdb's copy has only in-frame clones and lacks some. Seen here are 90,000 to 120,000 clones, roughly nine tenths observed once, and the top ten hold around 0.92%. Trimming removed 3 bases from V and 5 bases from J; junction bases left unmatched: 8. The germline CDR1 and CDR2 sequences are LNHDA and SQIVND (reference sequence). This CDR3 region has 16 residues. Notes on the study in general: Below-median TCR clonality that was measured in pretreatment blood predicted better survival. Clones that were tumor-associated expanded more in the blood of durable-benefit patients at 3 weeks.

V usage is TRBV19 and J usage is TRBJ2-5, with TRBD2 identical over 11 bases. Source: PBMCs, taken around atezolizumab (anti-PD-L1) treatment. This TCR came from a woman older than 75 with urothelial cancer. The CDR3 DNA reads TGTGCCAGTAGTATGGGTAGCGGGAGGGCCCGGGAGACCCAGTACTTC. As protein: CASSMGSGRARETQYF.